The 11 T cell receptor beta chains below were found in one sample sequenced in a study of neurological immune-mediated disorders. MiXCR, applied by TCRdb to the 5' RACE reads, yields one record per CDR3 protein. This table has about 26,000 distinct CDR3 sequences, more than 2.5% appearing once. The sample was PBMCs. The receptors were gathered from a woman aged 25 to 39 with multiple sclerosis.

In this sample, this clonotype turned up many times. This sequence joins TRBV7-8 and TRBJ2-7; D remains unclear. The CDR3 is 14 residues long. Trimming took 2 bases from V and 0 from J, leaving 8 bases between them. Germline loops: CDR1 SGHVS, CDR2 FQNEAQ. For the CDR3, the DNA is TGTGCCAGCAGCTTAAATACTAACTCCTACGAGCAGTACTTC. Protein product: CASSLNTNSYEQYF. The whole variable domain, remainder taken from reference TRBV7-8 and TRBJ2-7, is GAGVSQSPRYKVAKRGQDVALRCDPISGHVSLFWYQQALGQGPEFLTYFQNEAQLDKSGLPSDRFFAERPEGSVSTLKIQRTQQEDSAVYLCASSLNTNSYEQYFGPGTRLTVT.

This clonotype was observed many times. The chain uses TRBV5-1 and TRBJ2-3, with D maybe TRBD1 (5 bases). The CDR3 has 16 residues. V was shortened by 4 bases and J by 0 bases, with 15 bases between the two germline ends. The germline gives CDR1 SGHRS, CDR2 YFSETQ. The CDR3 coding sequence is TGCGCCAGCAGCGTCGGACAAGTCCTTAGCACAGATACGCAGTATTTT. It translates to CASSVGQVLSTDTQYF.

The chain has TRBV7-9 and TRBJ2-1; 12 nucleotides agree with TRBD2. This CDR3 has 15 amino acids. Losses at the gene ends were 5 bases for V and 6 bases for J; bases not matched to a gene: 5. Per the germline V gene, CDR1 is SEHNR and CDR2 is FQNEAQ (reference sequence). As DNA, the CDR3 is TGTGCCAGCAGCCTGTGGACTAGCGGGGCCAATGAGCAGTTCTTC. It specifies CASSLWTSGANEQFF. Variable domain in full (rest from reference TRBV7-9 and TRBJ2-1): DTGVSQNPRHKITKRGQNVTFRCDPISEHNRLYWYRQTLGQGPEFLTYFQNEAQLEKSRLLSDRFSAERPKGSFSTLEIQRTEQGDSAMYLCASSLWTSGANEQFFGPGTRLTVL.

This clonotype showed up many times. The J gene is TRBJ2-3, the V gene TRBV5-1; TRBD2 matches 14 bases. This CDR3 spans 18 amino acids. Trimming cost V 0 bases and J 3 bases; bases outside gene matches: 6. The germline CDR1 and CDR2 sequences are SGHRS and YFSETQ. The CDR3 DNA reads TGCGCCAGCAGCTTGGGAGGACTAGCGGGGGGCCGGACAGATACGCAGTATTTT. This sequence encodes CASSLGGLAGGRTDTQYF.

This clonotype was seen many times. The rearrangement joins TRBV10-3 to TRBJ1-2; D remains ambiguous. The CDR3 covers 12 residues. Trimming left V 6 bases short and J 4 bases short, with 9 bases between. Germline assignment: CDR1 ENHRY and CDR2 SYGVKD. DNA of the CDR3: TGTGCCATCAGCGGGGTCGGCTATGGCTACACCTTC. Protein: CAISGVGYGYTF.

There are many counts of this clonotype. In DNA, the CDR3 is TGTGCCAGCAGCTTAGGTAGGGGCAGGACTGGCGAGCAGTACTTC. Its protein is CASSLGRGRTGEQYF. V and J are TRBV7-2 and TRBJ2-7, with D perhaps given as TRBD1 or TRBD2 (5 bases each). Germline lookup yields CDR1 SGHTA and CDR2 FQGNSA. Trimming shortened V by 1 base and J by 6 bases, and 16 bases separated the two germline ends. The CDR3 has 15 amino acids.

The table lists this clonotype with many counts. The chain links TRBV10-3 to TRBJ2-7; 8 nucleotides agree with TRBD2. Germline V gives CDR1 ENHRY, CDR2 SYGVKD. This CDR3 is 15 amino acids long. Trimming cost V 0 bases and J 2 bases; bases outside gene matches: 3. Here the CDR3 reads CAISESAGGPYEQYF. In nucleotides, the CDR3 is TGTGCCATCAGTGAGTCTGCGGGAGGACCCTACGAGCAGTACTTC.

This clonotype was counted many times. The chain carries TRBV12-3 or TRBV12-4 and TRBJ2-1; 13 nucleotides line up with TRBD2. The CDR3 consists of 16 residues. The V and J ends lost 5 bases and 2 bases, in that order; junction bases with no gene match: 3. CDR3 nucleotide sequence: TGTGCCAGCAGTGACGGACTAGCGGGAGCCTACAATGAGCAGTTCTTC. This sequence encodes CASSDGLAGAYNEQFF.

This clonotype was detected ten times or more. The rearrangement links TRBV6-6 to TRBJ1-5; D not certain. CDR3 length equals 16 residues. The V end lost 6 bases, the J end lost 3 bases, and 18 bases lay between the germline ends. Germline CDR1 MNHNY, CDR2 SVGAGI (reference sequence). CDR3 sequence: CASSDKQRGDNQPQHF. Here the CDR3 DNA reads TGTGCCAGCAGCGACAAACAGAGAGGCGACAATCAGCCCCAGCATTTT.

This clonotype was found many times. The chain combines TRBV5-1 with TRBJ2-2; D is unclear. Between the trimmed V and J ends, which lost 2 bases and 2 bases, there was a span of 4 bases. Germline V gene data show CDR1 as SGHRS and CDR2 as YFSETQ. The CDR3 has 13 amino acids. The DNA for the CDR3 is TGCGCCAGCAGCTTACAAAACACCGGGGAGCTGTTTTTT. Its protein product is CASSLQNTGELFF.

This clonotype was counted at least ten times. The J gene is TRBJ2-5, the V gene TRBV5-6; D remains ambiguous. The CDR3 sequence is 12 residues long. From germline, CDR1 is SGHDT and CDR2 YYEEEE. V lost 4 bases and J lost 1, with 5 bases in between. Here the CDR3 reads CASSAGQETQYF. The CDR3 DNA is TGTGCCAGCAGCGCCGGCCAAGAGACCCAGTACTTC.